This T cell receptor (beta chain) was identified in a study of somatic mutations in cytotoxic T cells in rheumatoid arthritis. Study background: Patient blood was drawn as 30 ml EDTA; the draw came right after diagnosis and before any treatment.

As concerns this clone: Antigen unknown.

General study points: With age, CD8+ clonality increased in rheumatoid arthritis patients, whereas no such increase appeared in healthy controls.

The V gene lost 2 bases and the J gene lost 2 bases, with 9 bases spanning the gap. CDR1 and CDR2 (germline): LNHDA, SQIVND (reference sequence). This CDR3 has 14 residues. Method: immunoSEQ multiplex PCR; TCRdb's copy keeps in-frame clones and lacks some. The repertoire holds tens of thousands of clones, around 86% seen once, with over 7.5% in the top ten. The chain combines TRBV19 with TRBJ1-2, with D maybe TRBD1 (6 bases). Source material: CD8+ T cells sorted from blood. The receptor was isolated from an adult with rheumatoid arthritis. DNA of the CDR3: TGTGCCAGTAGTATAACCGGACAGAACTATGGCTACACCTTC. It codes for CASSITGQNYGYTF.